This T cell receptor (beta chain) was recorded in a study of shared clonotypes between healthy human individuals. Study at large: The study drew on a couple of women and a few men aged 18 to 49 as donors. Notes on the study in general: It was expected that sequencing depth would affect clonotype sharing among donors. The study generally estimated greater richness for naive than memory subsets.

This clone was observed a few times. The antigen remains unidentified. V lost 5 bases and J lost 7, with 18 bases in between. CDR1 is SGHNT, CDR2 YYREEE, per germline (reference sequence). This CDR3 spans 14 amino acids. The assay was immunoSEQ multiplex PCR, and TCRdb's table has in-frame clones only and misses some. The sample includes about 340,000 clones, 70% to 75% of them seen just once. The donors, healthy adults who were HIV-negative, had experienced no recent acute infections or vaccinations. The chain recombines TRBV5-4 with TRBJ2-5; D may be TRBD2 (7 bases). This receptor was obtained from a man in his thirties or forties in good health. Sample: memory CD4+ T cells sorted from blood. Documented subset: CD45RA-negative fraction. The DNA for the CDR3 is TGTGCCAGCAGTAAGGGAGGGGGAGGTGGGACCCAGTACTTC. It is translated as CASSKGGGGGTQYF.